Listed below are T cell receptor beta chains from one sample, sequenced in a study of a mutant IDH1 vaccine in newly diagnosed glioma. Here immunoSEQ multiplex PCR was the method, and the copy in TCRdb shows in-frame clones only, minus some. The sample has about 120,000 clones, 75% to 90% seen once. No antigens are known for them. The material was PBMCs, obtained from a glioma patient whose treatment included an IDH1 peptide vaccine. The receptor set was obtained from a woman between 45 and 60 years old with glioma. Both conserved end residues are part of each CDR3. The order of the fields is V gene, D gene, clone size, J gene, CDR3 DNA, CDR3 protein. D genes are given only for firm matches. Clone size is given for some rows only: seen once, a few or many times, or a class if the clone is expanded.

>TRBV5-6|TRBD1|NA|TRBJ1-5
TGTGCCAGCAGCTTGGACAGGGGGCTGAGCAATCAGCCCCAGCATTTT
CASSLDRGLSNQPQHF
>TRBV6-6|NA|NA|TRBJ2-5
TGTGCCAGCAGATCATCCCAAGAGACCCAGTACTTC
CASRSSQETQYF
>TRBV11-3|TRBD2|few|TRBJ2-1
TGTGCCAGCAGCCCCGGCTCAGGGAGGGAATACAATGAGCAGTTCTTC
CASSPGSGREYNEQFF
>TRBV5-1|NA|NA|TRBJ2-1
TGCGCCAGCAGCTTGCGGGACTCCTACAATGAGCAGTTCTTC
CASSLRDSYNEQFF
>TRBV10-1|TRBD2|NA|TRBJ2-5
TGCGCCAGCAGTGAGTCGATTAGCGGGGAGACCCAGTACTTC
CASSESISGETQYF
>TRBV27|TRBD1|NA|TRBJ2-1
TGTGCCAGCAGTCAAAACAGGGGGCGAGGCAATGAGCAGTTCTTC
CASSQNRGRGNEQFF
>TRBV5-1|NA|NA|TRBJ2-5
TGCGCCAGCCGCTCTCAGGGTTCCCAAGAGACCCAGTACTTC
CASRSQGSQETQYF
>TRBV7-9|TRBD1|NA|TRBJ2-7
TGTGCCAGCAGTTCAACCGGGACAGGATCCTACGAGCAGTACTTC
CASSSTGTGSYEQYF
>TRBV1|NA|NA|TRBJ2-3
TGCACCAGCAGCCACTCACGCCGGGACAACACAGATACGCAGTATTTT
CTSSHSRRDNTDTQYF
>TRBV30|NA|NA|TRBJ1-1
TGTGCCTGGAGAGTACCCGGCAGGGGCGGTGCTTTCTTT
CAWRVPGRGGAFF
>TRBV27|TRBD2|NA|TRBJ2-3
TGTGCCAGCAGTCCTTCGACTAGCGGGGGCACAGATACGCAGTATTTT
CASSPSTSGGTDTQYF
>TRBV28|NA|NA|TRBJ2-1
TGTGCCAGCAGTCCCGCCGGGACTTACAATGAGCAGTTCTTC
CASSPAGTYNEQFF
>TRBV6-5|NA|NA|TRBJ2-1
TGTGCCAGCAGTTACCGTAGCGGCAAACACAATGAGCAGTTCTTC
CASSYRSGKHNEQFF
>TRBV27|NA|NA|TRBJ2-1
TGTGCCAGCGGGGGTAGAACCTACAATGAGCAGTTCTTC
CASGGRTYNEQFF
>TRBV18|NA|NA|TRBJ2-7
TGTGCCAGCTCACCAGCCCCCTCGGGCACGTCGTACGAGCAGTACTTC
CASSPAPSGTSYEQYF
>TRBV6-1|NA|NA|TRBJ1-2
TGTGCCAGCAGTGCAGGGACTTCCCATGGCTACACCTTC
CASSAGTSHGYTF
>TRBV5-1|NA|NA|TRBJ1-1
TGCGCCAGCAGCTTGGGACAGATGAACACTGAAGCTTTCTTT
CASSLGQMNTEAFF
>TRBV15|TRBD1|once|TRBJ2-7
TGTGCCACCAGCAGATCCCGGATACGGGACAGGGGGCCCGACCCCAGCGAGCAGTACTTC
CATSRSRIRDRGPDPSEQYF
>TRBV5-1|NA|NA|TRBJ2-6
TGCGCCAGCAGTCCGATACAGGGTTCTGGGGCCAACGTCCTGACTTTC
CASSPIQGSGANVLTF
>TRBV4-1|NA|NA|TRBJ1-4
TGCGCCAGCAGCCAAGATCGGGGTAAAAAACTGTTTTTT
CASSQDRGKKLFF
>TRBV4-2|NA|NA|TRBJ2-7
TGTGCCAGCAGCCAAGGCAGAGGAAGGAACGAGCAGTACTTC
CASSQGRGRNEQYF
>TRBV30|NA|NA|TRBJ2-1
TGTGCCTGGAGCCTCCTCCAGGGGGACTCTCGGAATGAGCAGTTCTTC
CAWSLLQGDSRNEQFF
>TRBV11-2|NA|NA|TRBJ2-7
TGTGCCAGCAGCTTAGAAGGCCTGATCTACGAGCAGTACTTC
CASSLEGLIYEQYF
>TRBV2|NA|NA|TRBJ1-2
TGTGCCAGCAGTGATGGCGTCGCCCGCGGGGGCTACACCTTC
CASSDGVARGGYTF
>TRBV4-1|NA|NA|TRBJ1-1
TGCGCCAGCAGCCAGACAGTTAACACTGAAGCTTTCTTT
CASSQTVNTEAFF
>TRBV2|NA|few|TRBJ1-1
TGTGCCAGCTCCATTGGGGGGAACACTGAAGCTTTCTTT
CASSIGGNTEAFF
>TRBV7-9|TRBD2|NA|TRBJ2-7
TGTGCCAGCAGCGGGTTTTTGGCGGGAGGAGGCGAGCAGTACTTC
CASSGFLAGGGEQYF
>TRBV7-8|TRBD2|NA|TRBJ2-3
TGTGCCAGCGCGTTGGGACTAGCGGCCCCAGATACGCAGTATTTT
CASALGLAAPDTQYF
>TRBV12-5|NA|NA|TRBJ2-3
TGTGCTAGTGGTCCTGATAGCACAGATACGCAGTATTTT
CASGPDSTDTQYF